Here is one T cell receptor (beta chain) with its context. These data are taken from a study of shared T cell receptors in the human thymus. The CDR3 covers 16 residues. J gave up 8 bases and V 5 bases, and 8 bases lay outside the gene matches. Germline V gene data show CDR1 as ENHRY and CDR2 as SYGVKD. Assay: immunoSEQ multiplex PCR; the TCRdb copy retains only in-frame clones and omits some. This sample has 500,000 to 850,000 clones, with around 87% found just once. This sample was shared with a second study, whose subject was human thymus T cells. That study reports: Donors were healthy Finnish babies undergoing corrective operations for congenital heart defects. Thymic tissue was derived from resections collected during corrective heart surgery. The authors found apparently biased V and J gene usage in thymic and blood repertoires. Related research found strongly overlapping thymic repertoires in unrelated individuals.

V is TRBV10-3 and J is TRBJ2-1; 14 nucleotides match TRBD2. The TCR comes from a boy under two years old with a congenital heart defect. The sample comprised thymocytes. DNA of the CDR3: TGTGCCATCAGTCACCCGGGGACTAGCGGGAGTGATGAGCAGTTCTTC. Protein sequence: CAISHPGTSGSDEQFF.